This T cell receptor (beta chain) was found in a study of T cells in Graves' hyperthyroidism and ophthalmopathy. Study-wide points: Most expanded thyroid clonotypes above 0.001 recurred in blood. In validation, the model predicted ophthalmopathy. These predictions came a median about 6.8 months before onset.

Exclusion of a patient resulted from uncontrolled infection, other autoimmune disease, pregnancy or lactation. This clonotype was counted at least ten times. Its cognate antigen is unknown. The V end lost 0 bases, the J end lost 6 bases, and 11 bases lay between the germline ends. Per germline, CDR1 ENHRY and CDR2 SYGVKD. CDR3 size: 15 residues. TCR beta CDR3 regions were amplified from RNA. HTBI primers drove first-round RT-PCR of the TCR CDR3. TCRdb used MiXCR to reprocess the multiplex PCR reads, holding one entry per CDR3 protein. Of 300,000 to 400,000 distinct CDR3 sequences in the sample, over 20% were seen once.

This sequence originates from a woman between 50 and 59 years old with Graves' hyperthyroidism. Source material: blood. The chain has TRBV10-3 and TRBJ2-2, with a weak D call TRBD1 (5 bases). CDR3 coding DNA: TGTGCCATCAGTGAGTCGAAGGGGTATGCCGGGGAGCTGTTTTTT. This gives the protein CAISESKGYAGELFF.